This T cell receptor beta chain is drawn from a study of T cell repertoires in cytomegalovirus infection. Broader study findings: HLA-C-restricted, CMV-specific TCR beta clonotypes were dominant ex vivo.

In TCRdb, the reads were re-called with MiXCR into one record per CDR3 protein. The data show 680,000 or so distinct CDR3 sequences, around 30% seen once. Only a few counts were recorded for this clonotype. Its antigen is currently unknown. Germline V gives CDR1 SEHNR, CDR2 FQNEAQ (reference sequence). This CDR3 is built from 19 residues. The V and J ends lost 0 bases and 1 base, in that order; junction bases with no gene match: 12. The chain carries TRBV7-9 and TRBJ1-1, with 9 bases matching TRBD1. The input for sequencing was cultured PBMCs, taken from culture after CMV antigen stimulation. This clonotype was obtained from a human donor in good health (CMV status not recorded). Some clones in this sample may be carry-over from other donors' samples. CDR3 in DNA: TGTGCCAGCAGCTTAGCCGACTTCCGTAAGGGACAGGGGAACACTGAAGCTTTCTTT. This translates into CASSLADFRKGQGNTEAFF.